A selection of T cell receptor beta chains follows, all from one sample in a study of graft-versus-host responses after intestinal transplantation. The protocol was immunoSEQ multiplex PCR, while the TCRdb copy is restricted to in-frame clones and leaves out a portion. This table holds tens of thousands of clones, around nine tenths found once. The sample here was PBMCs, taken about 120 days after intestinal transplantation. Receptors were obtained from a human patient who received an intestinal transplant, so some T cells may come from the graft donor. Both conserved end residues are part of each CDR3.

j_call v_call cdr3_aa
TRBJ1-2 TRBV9 CASSARPTGKNGGYTF
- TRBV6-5 CASSTPGGNEQYF
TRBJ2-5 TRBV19 CASSPLAGGQETQYF
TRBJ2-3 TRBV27 CASRASGTDTQYF
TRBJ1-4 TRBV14 CASSQGQDEKLFF
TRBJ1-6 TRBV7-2 CASSLTFNSPLHF
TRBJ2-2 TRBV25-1 CASSRGAGNTGELFF
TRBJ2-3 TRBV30 CAWSIYSTKSTDTQYF
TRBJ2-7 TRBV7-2 CASSTRTGRHEQYF
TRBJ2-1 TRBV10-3 CAISVGNEQFF
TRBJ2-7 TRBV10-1 CASSDPSGALVGEQYF
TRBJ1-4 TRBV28 CASSRSGGYNEKLFF
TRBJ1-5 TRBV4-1 CASSEGGSPNQPQHF
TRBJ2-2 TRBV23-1 CASTGVWIGDTGELFF
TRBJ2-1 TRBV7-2 CASSLIIQDYNEQFF
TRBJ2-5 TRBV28 CASSSAGLAMPQETQYF
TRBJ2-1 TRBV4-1 CASSQPGTSVYNEQFF
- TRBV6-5 CASSYADKYEQYF
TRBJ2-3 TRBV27 CASSPGASGRATDTQYF
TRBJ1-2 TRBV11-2 CASSFGQLYGYTF
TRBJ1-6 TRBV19 CASSIVTGGSPLHF
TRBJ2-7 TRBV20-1 CSARGGYEQYF
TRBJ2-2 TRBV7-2 CASSLVLTGELFF
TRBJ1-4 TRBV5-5 CASSYIWRTVATNEKLFF
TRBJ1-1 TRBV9 CASSVDLGRGSEAFF
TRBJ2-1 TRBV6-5 CASSFGGEQFF
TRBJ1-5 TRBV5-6 CASSLGQNQPQHF
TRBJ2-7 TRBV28 CASSLTTVRSDF
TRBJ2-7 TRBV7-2 CASSLAGQGGYEQYF
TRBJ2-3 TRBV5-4 CASSETSDTQYF
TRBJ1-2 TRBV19 CASSKTLTGSNYGYTF
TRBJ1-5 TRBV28 CASSLQRSQHF
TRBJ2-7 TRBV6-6 CASSYGDRGGEQYF
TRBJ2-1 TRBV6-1 CASRGQPSNNEQFF
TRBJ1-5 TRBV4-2 CASSQEWDQVQHF
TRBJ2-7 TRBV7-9 CASSFLRYEQYF
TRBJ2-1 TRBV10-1 CASSESGLNEQFF
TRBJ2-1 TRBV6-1 CASSEGAKPYNEQFF
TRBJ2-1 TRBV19 CASTHRGDYNEQFF
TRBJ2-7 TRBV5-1 CASSLRAGYEQYF
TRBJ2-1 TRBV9 CASSDSMGVNEQFF
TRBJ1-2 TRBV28 CASSLWGAGGGYTF
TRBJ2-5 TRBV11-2 CASSDRTGRQETQYF
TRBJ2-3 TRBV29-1 CSVLIAGGPPFTQYF
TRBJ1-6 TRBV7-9 CASSSREGSYNSPLHF
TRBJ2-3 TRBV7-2 CASSLERLAGSDTQYF
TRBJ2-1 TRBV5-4 CASSFYNEQFF
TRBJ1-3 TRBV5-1 CASSPGQASGNTIYF
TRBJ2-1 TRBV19 CASSLQGGNEQFF
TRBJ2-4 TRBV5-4 CASSLGTGGAKNIQYF
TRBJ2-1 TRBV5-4 CASSPRLGISSYNEQFF
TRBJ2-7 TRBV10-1 CASSAAGYEQYF
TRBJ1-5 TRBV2 CASSEAWGSNQPQHF